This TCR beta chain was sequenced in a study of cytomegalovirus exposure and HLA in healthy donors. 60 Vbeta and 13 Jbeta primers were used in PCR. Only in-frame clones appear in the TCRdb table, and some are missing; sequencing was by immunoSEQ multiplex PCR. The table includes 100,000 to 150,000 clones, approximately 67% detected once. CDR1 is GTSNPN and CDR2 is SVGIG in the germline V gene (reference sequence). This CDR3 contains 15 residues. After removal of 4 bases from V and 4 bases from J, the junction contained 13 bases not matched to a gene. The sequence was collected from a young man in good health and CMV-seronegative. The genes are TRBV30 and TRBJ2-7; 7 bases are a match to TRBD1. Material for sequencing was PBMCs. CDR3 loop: CAWTRHRGIGYEQYF. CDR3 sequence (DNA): TGTGCCTGGACCCGGCACAGGGGAATAGGATACGAGCAGTACTTC.